The 5 T cell receptor beta chains below were found in one sample sequenced in a study of blood T cell repertoires in COVID-19. Sequencing used immunoSEQ multiplex PCR; TCRdb keeps in-frame clones, though not all of them. The sample has roughly 340,000 clones; around nine tenths are singletons. Specimen: peripheral blood. The receptor set was obtained from a woman under 30 who had recovered from COVID-19.

This clone was picked up a small number of times. This chain uses TRBV24-1 with TRBJ1-2; D not resolved. The V end was cut by 3 bases, the J end by 2 bases, with 9 bases between. Germline V gene lookup returns CDR1 KGHDR and CDR2 SFDVKD. The CDR3 sequence is 14 residues long. The CDR3 nucleotides read TGTGCCACCAGTGATGAGAGGGCAAACTATGGCTACACCTTC. Residues: CATSDERANYGYTF.

The chain is built from TRBV19 and TRBJ1-5; D is possibly TRBD1 (5 bases). There are 14 residues in the CDR3. Trimming cost V 5 bases and J 2 bases, with 10 bases left between them. Per germline, CDR1 LNHDA and CDR2 SQIVND (reference sequence). The CDR3 protein is CASSSGTGNQPQHF. CDR3 DNA: TGTGCCAGTAGTTCGGGGACTGGCAATCAGCCCCAGCATTTT.

V and J are TRBV19 and TRBJ1-6; the match to TRBD1 covers 8 bases. The germline CDR1 and CDR2 sequences are LNHDA and SQIVND (reference sequence). CDR3 length: 15 residues. Trimming at V came to 5 bases and at J to 9 bases, leaving 9 bases not matched to a gene. CDR3 in amino acids: CASSFSGTGSSPLHF. The CDR3 DNA follows: TGTGCCAGTAGTTTCTCCGGGACAGGTAGTTCACCCCTCCACTTT.

CDR3 sequence (DNA): TGCGCCAGCAGCCGGGGGCCCTTCACCGGGGAGCTGTTTTTT. As protein: CASSRGPFTGELFF. This sequence joins TRBV4-3 and TRBJ2-2; D might be TRBD1 (6 bases). Trimming stripped 4 bases from V and 4 bases from J, with 10 bases between. From germline, CDR1 is LGHNA and CDR2 YSLEER. The CDR3 runs 14 residues.

Concerning this clone itself: A clone one base away is much larger, so this may be a read error. Distinct nucleotide sequences in the sample also encode this CDR3. The chain uses TRBV7-9 and TRBJ2-1; 9 bases align to TRBD2. Germline CDR1 and CDR2: SEHNR and FQNEAQ (reference sequence). Trimming took 3 bases from V and 3 from J; bases not matched to a gene: 3. The CDR3 loop spans 15 amino acids. Here the CDR3 reads CASSFTSGYYNEQFF. CDR3 nucleotide sequence: TGTGCCAGCAGCTTCACTAGCGGGTACTACAATGAGCAGTTCTTC.